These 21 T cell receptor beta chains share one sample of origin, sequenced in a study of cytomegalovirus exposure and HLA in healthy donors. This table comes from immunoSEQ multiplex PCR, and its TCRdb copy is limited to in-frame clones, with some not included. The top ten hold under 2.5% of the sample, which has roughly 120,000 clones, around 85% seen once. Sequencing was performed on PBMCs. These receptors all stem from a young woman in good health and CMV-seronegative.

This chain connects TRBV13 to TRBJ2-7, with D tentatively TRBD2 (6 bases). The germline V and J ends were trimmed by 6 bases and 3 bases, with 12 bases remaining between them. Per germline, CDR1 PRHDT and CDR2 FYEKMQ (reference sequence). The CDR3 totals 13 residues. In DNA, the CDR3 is TGTGCCAGCAGGAGCTACGGGAGCTACGAGCAGTACTTC. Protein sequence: CASRSYGSYEQYF.

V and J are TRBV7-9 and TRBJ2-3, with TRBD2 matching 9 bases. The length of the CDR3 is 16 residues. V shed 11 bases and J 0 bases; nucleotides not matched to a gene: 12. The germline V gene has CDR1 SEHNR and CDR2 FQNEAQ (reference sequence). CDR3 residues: CAAGGTSRLSTDTQYF. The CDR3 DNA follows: TGTGCCGCCGGGGGGACTAGCCGCCTTAGCACAGATACGCAGTATTTT.

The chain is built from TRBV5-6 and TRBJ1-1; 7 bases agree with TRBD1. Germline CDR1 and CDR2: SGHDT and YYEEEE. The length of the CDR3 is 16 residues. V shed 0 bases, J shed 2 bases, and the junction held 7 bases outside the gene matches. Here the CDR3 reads CASSLAATGYNTEAFF. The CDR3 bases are TGTGCCAGCAGCTTGGCCGCGACAGGGTATAACACTGAAGCTTTCTTT.

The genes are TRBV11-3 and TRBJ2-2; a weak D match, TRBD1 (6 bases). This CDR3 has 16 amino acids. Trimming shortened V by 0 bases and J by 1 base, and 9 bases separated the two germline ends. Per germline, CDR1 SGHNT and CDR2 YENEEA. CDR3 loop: CASSLDGTLNTGELFF. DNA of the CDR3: TGTGCCAGCAGCTTAGACGGGACACTGAACACCGGGGAGCTGTTTTTT.

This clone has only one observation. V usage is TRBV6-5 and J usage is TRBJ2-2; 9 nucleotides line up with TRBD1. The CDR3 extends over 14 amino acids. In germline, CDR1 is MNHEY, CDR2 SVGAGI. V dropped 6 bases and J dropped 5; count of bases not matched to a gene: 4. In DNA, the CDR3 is TGTGCCAGCAGCCGGGACAGGGTTACCGGGGAGCTGTTTTTT. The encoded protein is CASSRDRVTGELFF.

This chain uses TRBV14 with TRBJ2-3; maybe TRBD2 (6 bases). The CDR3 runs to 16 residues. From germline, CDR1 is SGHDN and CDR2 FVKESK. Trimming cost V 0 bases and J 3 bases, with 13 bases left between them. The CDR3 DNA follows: TGTGCCAGCAGCCAAGAACGGGGGATAAAGACAGATACGCAGTATTTT. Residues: CASSQERGIKTDTQYF.

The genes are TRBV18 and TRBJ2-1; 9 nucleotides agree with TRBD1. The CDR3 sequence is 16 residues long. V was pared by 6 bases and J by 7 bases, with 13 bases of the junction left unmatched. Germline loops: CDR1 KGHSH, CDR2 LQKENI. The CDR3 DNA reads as TGTGCCAGCTCCTCGCTCTGGGGGACAGGGAGTAATGAGCAGTTCTTC. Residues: CASSSLWGTGSNEQFF. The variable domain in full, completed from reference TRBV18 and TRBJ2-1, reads NAGVMQNPRHLVRRRGQEARLRCSPMKGHSHVYWYRQLPEEGLKFMVYLQKENIIDESGMPKERFSAEFPKEGPSILRIQQVVRGDSAAYFCASSSLWGTGSNEQFFGPGTRLTVL.

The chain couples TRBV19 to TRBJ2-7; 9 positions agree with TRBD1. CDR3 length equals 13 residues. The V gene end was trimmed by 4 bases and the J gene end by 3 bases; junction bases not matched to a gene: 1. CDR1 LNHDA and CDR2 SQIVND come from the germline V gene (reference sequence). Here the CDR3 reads CASSTDRGYEQYF. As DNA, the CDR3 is TGTGCCAGTAGTACGGACAGGGGCTACGAGCAGTACTTC.

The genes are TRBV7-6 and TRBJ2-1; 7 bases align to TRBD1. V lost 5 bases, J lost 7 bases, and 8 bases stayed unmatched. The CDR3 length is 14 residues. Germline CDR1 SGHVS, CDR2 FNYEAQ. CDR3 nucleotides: TGTGCCAGCAGCCTCCCGGGACAGATAAATGAGCAGTTCTTC. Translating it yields CASSLPGQINEQFF.

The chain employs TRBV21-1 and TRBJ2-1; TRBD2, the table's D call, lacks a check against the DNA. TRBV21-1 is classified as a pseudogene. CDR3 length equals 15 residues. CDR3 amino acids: CASSKWGGRYNEQFF. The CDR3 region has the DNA TGTGCCAGCAGCAAATGGGGGGGGCGATACAATGAGCAGTTCTTC.

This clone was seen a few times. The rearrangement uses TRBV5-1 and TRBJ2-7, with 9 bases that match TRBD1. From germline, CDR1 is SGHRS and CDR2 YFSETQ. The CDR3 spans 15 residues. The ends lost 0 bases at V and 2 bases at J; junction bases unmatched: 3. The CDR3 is CASSLAGTGTYEQYF. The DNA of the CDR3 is TGCGCCAGCAGCTTGGCCGGGACAGGGACCTACGAGCAGTACTTC.

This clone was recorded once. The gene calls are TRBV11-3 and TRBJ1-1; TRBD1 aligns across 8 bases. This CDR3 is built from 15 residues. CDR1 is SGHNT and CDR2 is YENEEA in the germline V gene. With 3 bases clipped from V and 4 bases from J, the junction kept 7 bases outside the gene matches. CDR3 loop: CASSLVTGEGTEAFF. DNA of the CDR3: TGTGCCAGCAGCTTGGTGACAGGGGAAGGCACTGAAGCTTTCTTT.

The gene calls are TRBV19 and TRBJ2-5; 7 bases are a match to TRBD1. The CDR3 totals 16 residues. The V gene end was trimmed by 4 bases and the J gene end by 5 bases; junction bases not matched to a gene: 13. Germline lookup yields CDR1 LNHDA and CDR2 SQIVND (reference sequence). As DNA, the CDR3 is TGTGCCAGTAGTAAAACCGGGACAGCGCAGTGGGAGACCCAGTACTTC. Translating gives CASSKTGTAQWETQYF.

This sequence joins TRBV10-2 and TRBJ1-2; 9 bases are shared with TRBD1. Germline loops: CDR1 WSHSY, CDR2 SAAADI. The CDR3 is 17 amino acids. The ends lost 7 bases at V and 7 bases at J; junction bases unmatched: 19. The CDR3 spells CASTGSETGGSGFGYTF. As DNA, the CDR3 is TGCGCCAGCACCGGTTCCGAGACAGGGGGTTCTGGCTTTGGCTACACCTTC.

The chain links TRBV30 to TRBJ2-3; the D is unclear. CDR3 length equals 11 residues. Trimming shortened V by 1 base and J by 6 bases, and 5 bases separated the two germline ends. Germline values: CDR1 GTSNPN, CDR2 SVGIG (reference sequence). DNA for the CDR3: TGTGCCTGGAGTGATCGGGATACGCAGTATTTT. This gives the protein CAWSDRDTQYF.

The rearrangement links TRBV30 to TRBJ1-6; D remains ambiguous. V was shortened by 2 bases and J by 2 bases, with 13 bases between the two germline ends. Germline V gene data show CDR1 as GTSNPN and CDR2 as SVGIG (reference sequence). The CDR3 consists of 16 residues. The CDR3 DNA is TGTGCCTGGAGTATCGGGAGGACGACCTATAATTCACCCCTCCACTTT. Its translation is CAWSIGRTTYNSPLHF.

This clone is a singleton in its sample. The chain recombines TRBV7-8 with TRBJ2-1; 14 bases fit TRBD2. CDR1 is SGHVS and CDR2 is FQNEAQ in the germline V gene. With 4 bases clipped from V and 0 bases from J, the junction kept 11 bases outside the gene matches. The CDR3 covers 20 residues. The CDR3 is CASSSRVGTSGGFSYNEQFF. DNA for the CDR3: TGTGCCAGCAGCTCCCGGGTTGGGACTAGCGGGGGCTTCTCCTACAATGAGCAGTTCTTC.

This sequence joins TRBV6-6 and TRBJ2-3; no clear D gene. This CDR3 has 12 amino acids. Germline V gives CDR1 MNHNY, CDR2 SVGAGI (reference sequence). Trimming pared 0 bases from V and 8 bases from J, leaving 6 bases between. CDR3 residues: CASSYSSGTQYF. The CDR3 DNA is TGTGCCAGCAGTTACTCGAGTGGTACGCAGTATTTT.

The CDR3 sequence: CASSSSRSGVTEAFF. Here the CDR3 DNA reads TGTGCCAGCAGCTCGTCCCGGTCGGGGGTCACTGAAGCTTTCTTT. This chain connects TRBV11-2 to TRBJ1-1, with D possibly matching TRBD1 (5 bases). CDR1 and CDR2 (germline): SGHAT, FQNNGV. The ends were cut back, 4 bases at V and 4 bases at J, with 16 bases in the middle. This CDR3 has 15 residues.

CDR3: CASSSPRGADTQYF. CDR3 in DNA: TGTGCCAGCAGTTCCCCCAGGGGCGCAGATACGCAGTATTTT. The chain couples TRBV11-3 to TRBJ2-3, with a weak D call TRBD1 (6 bases). The CDR3 covers 14 residues. Trimming left V 6 bases short and J 4 bases short, with 14 bases between. Germline CDR1 SGHNT, CDR2 YENEEA.

The CDR3 sequence: CASSPIAGATYNEQFF. The CDR3 nucleotides are TGTGCCAGCTCACCAATAGCGGGGGCCACCTACAATGAGCAGTTCTTC. The V gene is TRBV18, the J gene TRBJ2-1; 9 bases align to TRBD2. The germline V gene has CDR1 KGHSH and CDR2 LQKENI. CDR3 size: 16 residues. V lost 2 bases and J lost 2; bases outside the gene matches: 4.